These 3 T cell receptor beta chains came from one sample sequenced in a study of cytomegalovirus exposure and HLA in healthy donors. PCR employed 60 Vbeta and 13 Jbeta primers. Repertoires were generated with immunoSEQ multiplex PCR, while TCRdb's copy carries only in-frame clones and drops some. The sample lists 190,000 or so clones; over 80% were seen once. The source material was PBMCs. These receptors all come from a woman between 45 and 65 years old in good health and CMV-seropositive.

This clone turned up a few times. The chain has TRBV9 and TRBJ1-2; D is uncertain. The CDR3 runs to 16 residues. From germline, CDR1 is SGDLS and CDR2 YYNGEE. V was pared by 4 bases and J by 7 bases, with 23 bases between. The CDR3: CASSPEAWRLYSGYTF. For the CDR3, the DNA is TGTGCCAGCAGCCCTGAGGCTTGGAGGTTGTATTCTGGCTACACCTTC. Complete variable domain (other parts from reference TRBV9 and TRBJ1-2): DSGVTQTPKHLITATGQRVTLRCSPRSGDLSVYWYQQSLDQGLQFLIQYYNGEERAKGNILERFSAQQFPDLHSELNLSSLELGDSALYFCASSPEAWRLYSGYTFGSGTRLTVV.

The V call is TRBV4-3, the J call TRBJ2-5; D not certain. Germline V CDR1 and CDR2: LGHNA, YSLEER. This CDR3 spans 15 amino acids. The ends were cut back, 0 bases at V and 4 bases at J, with 12 bases in the middle. In DNA, the CDR3 is TGCGCCAGCAGCCAAGAGTTCTCGGTTGGAGAGACCCAGTACTTC. Protein sequence: CASSQEFSVGETQYF.

The gene calls are TRBV27 and TRBJ1-1, with 10 bases identical to TRBD1. Germline V gives CDR1 MNHEY, CDR2 SMNVEV (reference sequence). V dropped 7 bases and J dropped 7; count of bases not matched to a gene: 18. CDR3 length equals 17 residues. CDR3 bases: TGTGCCAGCAATGGTGGACTGGGACAGGGGAGTCCCTTTGAAGCTTTCTTT. Protein: CASNGGLGQGSPFEAFF.